This record concerns one TCR beta chain sequence. This clone's antigen is unknown. Base qualities are not recorded, but no much larger clone differs from it by a single base. The data belong to a study of blood T cell repertoires in COVID-19 (TCRdb year 2020). Turning to the overall study: Samples covering the acute and convalescent phases of COVID-19 were provided by collaborators in the United States, Italy and Spain. The prospective study material was composed of cDNA or gDNA derived from T cells, B-cell-depleted T cells, or PBMCs. The dataset comprised deeply sampled blood TCRbeta repertoires from subjects exposed to, actively infected with, or recovered from COVID-19. A freely available public database, intended as a resource for researchers studying the immune response to SARS-CoV-2, is where the repertoires were released. The samples were drawn from two sources: the first 160 participants of the ongoing ImmuneRACE study, and 1,000 to 1,500 subjects contributed by 6 global collaborators. Nearly every sample came with metadata listing a de-identified subject ID, COVID-19 status, age in years and sex. Where available, HLA class I and class II types were taken from metadata supplied by the sample provider and were not determined by assay-based typing.

Points the paper makes about the study in general: The quantity of clinical and demographic metadata differed by source and by participant and was supplied without curation.

TCRbeta CDR3 regions were amplified from genomic DNA by means of the immunoSEQ Assay, a bias-controlled multiplex PCR. The authors' analysis ran thus. The number of nucleated cells in each sample was estimated by amplification of reference gene primers within the assay. To quantify the absolute abundance of each unique TCRbeta CDR3 rearrangement, sequence reads were collapsed and filtered. For each sample, productive Simpson clonality was calculated by taking the square root of Simpson's diversity index across productive rearrangements. TCRdb stores this immuneACCESS table with in-frame sequences only. Part of the clones is absent; in the studies checked, under half of the shortfall reflects unresolved V genes, and no reason is known for the rest. Clone size and the V and J calls come from that table; the DNA yielded D and trimming. The sample yields roughly 190,000 clones; approximately 80% were counted once. The ten largest clones represent 8.6% of the sample.

The germline V gene yields SGHRS for CDR1 and YFSETQ for CDR2. The CDR3 numbers 16 residues from cysteine through phenylalanine. The DNA shown is the 48-base CDR3, in frame from base 1. The junction shows trimming of 4 bases on V and 3 bases on J, and the gene matches do not reach 8 bases of it. Collaborating institutions collected whole blood in K2EDTA tubes following their own protocols. Collaborator samples were shipped for TCRbeta analysis as frozen whole blood, isolated PBMCs, or DNA extracted from either sample type. The sample was peripheral blood. The chain employs TRBV5-1 and TRBJ1-3; 9 nucleotides in the junction match TRBD1. The clonotype was recovered from a woman in her 50s with active or convalescent COVID-19. The DNA sequence is as follows: TGCGCCAGCAGCGTACAGGGGGCGAGGGGTGGAAACACCATATATTTT. Its protein reads: CASSVQGARGGNTIYF. The full variable domain, completed from the reference TRBV5-1 and TRBJ1-3 proteins outside the CDR3, reads KAGVTQTPRYLIKTRGQQVTLSCSPISGHRSVSWYQQTPGQGLQFLFEYFSETQRNKGNFPGRFSGRQFSNSRSEMNVSTLELGDSALYLCASSVQGARGGNTIYFGEGSWLTVV.